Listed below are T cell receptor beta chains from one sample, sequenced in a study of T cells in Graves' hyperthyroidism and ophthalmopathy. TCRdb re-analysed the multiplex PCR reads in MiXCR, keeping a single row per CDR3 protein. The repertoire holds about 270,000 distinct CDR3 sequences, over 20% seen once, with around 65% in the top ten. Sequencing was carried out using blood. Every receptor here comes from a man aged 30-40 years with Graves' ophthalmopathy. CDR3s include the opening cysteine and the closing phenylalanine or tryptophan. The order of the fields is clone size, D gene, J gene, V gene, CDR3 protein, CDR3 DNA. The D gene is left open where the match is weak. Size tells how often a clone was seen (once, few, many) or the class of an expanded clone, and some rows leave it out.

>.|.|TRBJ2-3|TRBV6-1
CASIQTGGADTQYF
TGTGCCAGCATTCAAACTGGGGGAGCAGATACGCAGTATTTT
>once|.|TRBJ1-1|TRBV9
CASSVGEATEAFF
TGTGCCAGCAGCGTTGGAGAGGCTACTGAAGCTTTCTTT
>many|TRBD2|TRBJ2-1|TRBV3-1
CASSQRAGTSGRLQFF
TGTGCCAGCAGCCAGAGAGCAGGGACTAGCGGCCGCTTGCAGTTCTTC
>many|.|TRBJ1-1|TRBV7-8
CASSQRGQVVSTEAFF
TGTGCCAGCAGCCAACGGGGACAAGTGGTGAGCACTGAAGCTTTCTTT
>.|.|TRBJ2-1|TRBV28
CASSLGHNNEQFF
TGTGCCAGCAGTTTAGGACACAATAATGAGCAGTTCTTC
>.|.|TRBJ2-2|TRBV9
CASRGSGELFF
TGTGCCAGCAGAGGGTCTGGGGAGCTGTTTTTT
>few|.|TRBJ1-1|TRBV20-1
CSASGLGRNTEAFF
TGCAGTGCTAGTGGATTGGGGAGGAACACTGAAGCTTTCTTT
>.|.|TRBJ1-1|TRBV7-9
CASSPRPYTEAFF
TGTGCCAGCAGCCCGAGACCTTACACTGAAGCTTTCTTT
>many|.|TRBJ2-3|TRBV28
CASSLRGHSTDTQYF
TGTGCCAGCAGTTTACGGGGACATAGCACAGATACGCAGTATTTT
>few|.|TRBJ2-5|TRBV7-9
CASSLTLKEETQYF
TGTGCCAGCAGCTTAACATTGAAAGAAGAGACCCAGTACTTC
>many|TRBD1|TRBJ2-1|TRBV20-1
CSARTGRTYNEQFF
TGCAGTGCTCGGACAGGCCGTACCTACAATGAGCAGTTCTTC
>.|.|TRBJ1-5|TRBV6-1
CASSESLGTSNQPQHF
TGTGCCAGCAGTGAATCGCTGGGCACGAGCAATCAGCCCCAGCATTTT
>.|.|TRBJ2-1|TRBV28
CASSLFQGPVGNEQFF
TGTGCCAGCAGTTTATTTCAGGGGCCGGTGGGCAATGAGCAGTTCTTC
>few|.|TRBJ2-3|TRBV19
CASSLTGTFGDTQYF
TGTGCCAGTAGTTTGACCGGGACGTTTGGGGATACGCAGTATTTT
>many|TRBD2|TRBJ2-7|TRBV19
CASSIKAGVPRYEQYF
TGTGCCAGTAGTATAAAGGCGGGAGTGCCAAGGTACGAGCAGTACTTC
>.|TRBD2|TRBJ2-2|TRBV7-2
CASSLGRLAGGTTGELFF
TGTGCCAGCAGCCTGGGGCGACTAGCGGGAGGGACCACCGGGGAGCTGTTTTTT
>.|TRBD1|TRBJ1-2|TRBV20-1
CSARHRGDGYTF
TGCAGTGCTAGACACAGGGGAGATGGCTACACCTTC
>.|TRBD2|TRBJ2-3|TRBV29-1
CSLRPGLAAADTQYF
TGCAGCTTACGTCCGGGACTAGCTGCCGCAGATACGCAGTATTTT
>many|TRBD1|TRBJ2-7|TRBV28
CASSLGQNYEQYF
TGTGCCAGCAGCCTGGGACAGAACTACGAGCAGTACTTC
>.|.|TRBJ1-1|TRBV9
CASSPRQRMNTEAFF
TGTGCCAGCAGCCCCCGACAGCGCATGAACACTGAAGCTTTCTTT
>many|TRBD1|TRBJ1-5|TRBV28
CASSLVGQANQPQHF
TGTGCCAGCAGTTTAGTCGGACAGGCAAATCAGCCCCAGCATTTT
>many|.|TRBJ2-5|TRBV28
CASSGGLEETQYF
TGTGCCAGCAGTGGAGGGCTTGAAGAGACCCAGTACTTC
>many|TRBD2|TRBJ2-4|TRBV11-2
CATSVAGVNIQYF
TGTGCCACCTCCGTAGCGGGAGTAAACATTCAGTACTTC
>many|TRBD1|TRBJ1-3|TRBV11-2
CASSFALTGAGNTIYF
TGTGCCAGCAGCTTCGCTCTGACAGGGGCCGGAAACACCATATATTTT
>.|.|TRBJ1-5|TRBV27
CASSSNRQNSNQPQHF
TGTGCCAGCAGTTCAAACAGACAAAATAGCAATCAGCCCCAGCATTTT
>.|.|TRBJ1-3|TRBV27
CASSIMWGVGNTIYF
TGTGCCAGCAGTATAATGTGGGGGGTTGGAAACACCATATATTTT
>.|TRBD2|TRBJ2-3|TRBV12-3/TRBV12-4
CASSTGLAGGGNTQYF
TGTGCCAGCAGTACGGGACTAGCGGGAGGGGGGAATACGCAGTATTTT
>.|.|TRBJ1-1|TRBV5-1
CASGLGGDTEAFF
TGCGCCAGCGGCTTAGGGGGGGACACTGAAGCTTTCTTT